Below, one T cell receptor (beta chain) is given with its context. No antigen is known for it. One base away there is no much larger clone; base qualities are not given. The record originates from a study of shared clonotypes between healthy human individuals (dated by TCRdb to the early 2020s). At the level of the whole study: Three men and a couple of women, aged 18 to 49 years, made up the cohort. Per donor, three plates each were used for CD4 naive and CD4 memory, two for CD8 naive, and one for CD8 memory. Blood TCR repertoires of a handful of healthy adults were deeply sequenced to estimate repertoire size and the extent of clonotype sharing between individuals. To increase sequencing depth and limit assay-specific biases, TCR repertoire library preparation and sequencing were carried out by different laboratories using diverse techniques. Leukapheresis yielded between about 0.9 and 9.5 billion PBMCs per donor.

TCR CDR3 regions were amplified from genomic DNA by multiplex PCR using the deep immunoSEQ assay. Genomic DNA extracted from each cell subset was distributed evenly over all wells of several immunoSEQ 96-well plates, and each plate served as one replicate. For sorted subsets, each replicate PCR was loaded with approximately 200 ng genomic DNA, equivalent to about 30,000 T cell genomes. The purified libraries were quantified using a Qubit 3.0 fluorometer, sized with a Bioanalyzer 2100, and then quantified again using the KAPA Library Quantification kit. Every immunoSEQ 96-well plate was sequenced on a separate single-read 150-cycle Illumina NextSeq 550 flow cell. As for the authors' bioinformatics: Because only junctional sequences without quality scores were contained in the immunoSEQ output, filtering matching that applied to full-length reads could not be performed. To assign V/J genes and CDR3, sequences were annotated against IMGT germline references using PyIR, a Python wrapper for IgBLAST v1.9. Reads were filtered out if the reads had weak V/J assignments (E-value above 1e-6), no CDR3, stop codons, out-of-frame junctions, or ambiguous translated residues. V3J clonotypes were defined as sequences sharing the same inferred V gene, J gene, and CDR3 amino acid sequence. Percentage overlap between repertoires was calculated by dividing the number of shared unique clonotypes by the size of the smaller repertoire. Richness of each repertoire was evaluated using RTK rarefaction, the Chao1 estimator, and Recon v2.1 estimates of unobserved clonotypes. OLGA was used to compute generation probabilities for all TCRbeta clonotypes that the gDNA method yielded from a handful of donors. The immuneACCESS repertoire file appears here via TCRdb, limited to in-frame rearrangements. These files lack a portion of the clones; in checked studies, under half of the deficit traces to unresolved V genes, and the cause of the others is not known. For V, J and clone size, that table is used; D and trimming come from the DNA. In this sample the table shows 1.5 million to 2.5 million clones, just under 95% of which occur a single time. Approximately 1.2% of the sample goes to the ten largest clones.

From the cysteine up to the phenylalanine, the CDR3 has a length of 13 residues. Left in the record is the CDR3 DNA by itself, 39 bases read in frame from the first base. V has 5 bases trimmed and J has 8 bases trimmed; junction bases matching no gene number 6. The germline V gene (reference sequence) specifies SEHNR as CDR1 and FQNEAQ as CDR2. The investigation overall reported the following: Because the study included a small number of donors, the genetic and exposure-history diversity represented was limited. Estimated clonotype richness was generally larger for naive than for memory subsets. Pairwise subsampling led to the expectation that sequencing depth would affect the degree of clonotype sharing among donors. Across a few donors, approximately 5% of naive CD4, approximately 3.6% of naive CD8, 2.3% of memory CD4, and roughly 0.4% of memory CD8 clonotypes were shared. Rarefaction of sorted-subset datasets indicated incomplete sequencing despite the large sequencing depth. Sampling was limited to blood, and TCR repertoires in tissue likely differ from TCR repertoires in blood. Higher generation probabilities were observed for clonotypes shared by all four sorted-subset donors than for non-shared clonotypes.

For the CD8 naive samples, CD45RO-negative cells were positively selected for CCR7, yielding a CD45RA+CCR7+ population from which TemRA cells were excluded. Donors were healthy HIV-negative adults with no recently reported acute infections or vaccinations. All donors were Caucasian adults living in Nashville, Tennessee, USA. Blood was obtained by leukapheresis, after which PBMCs were separated by Ficoll-Histopaque density gradient centrifugation and cryopreserved in liquid nitrogen vapor phase. Purity and quantity of every magnetically sorted T cell population were checked by analytical flow cytometry. Genomic DNA was isolated from each sorted fraction and quantified by UV absorbance on a Nanodrop 2000c.

The sequence was collected from a man younger than 35 in good health. The sample comprised naive CD8+ T cells sorted from blood. The sample's cell subset or site label, in plain terms: CD45RA+CCR7+. The chain employs TRBV7-9 and TRBJ2-1; the central 7 bases match TRBD1. The CDR3 protein sequence reads: CASSTDRVDEQFF. The bases read TGTGCCAGCAGCACCGACAGGGTTGATGAGCAGTTCTTC.